Included here is one TCR beta chain sequence, with context. The antigen is undetermined. PCR employed 60 Vbeta and 13 Jbeta primers. Only in-frame clones appear in the TCRdb table, and some are missing; sequencing was by immunoSEQ multiplex PCR. Of around 65,000 clones listed, 85% are singletons. The CDR3 covers 14 residues. Trimming removed 4 bases at V and 0 bases at J, with 10 bases between. The germline CDR1 and CDR2 sequences are SGDLS and YYNGEE. The data stem from a study of cytomegalovirus exposure and HLA in healthy donors. Study information: Early release data held 80 million to 100 million unique TCRs from HLA-typed donors. Whole-study findings and limits: By a later analysis, the bulk of CMV-associated TCR beta chains appeared HLA-restricted.

The gene calls are TRBV9 and TRBJ1-2; maybe TRBD1 (6 bases). The sample consisted of PBMCs. The origin of this receptor is a female donor in good health and CMV-seronegative. Written as DNA, the CDR3 is TGTGCCAGCAGCAATCGGACAGCTAACTATGGCTACACCTTC. Protein: CASSNRTANYGYTF.